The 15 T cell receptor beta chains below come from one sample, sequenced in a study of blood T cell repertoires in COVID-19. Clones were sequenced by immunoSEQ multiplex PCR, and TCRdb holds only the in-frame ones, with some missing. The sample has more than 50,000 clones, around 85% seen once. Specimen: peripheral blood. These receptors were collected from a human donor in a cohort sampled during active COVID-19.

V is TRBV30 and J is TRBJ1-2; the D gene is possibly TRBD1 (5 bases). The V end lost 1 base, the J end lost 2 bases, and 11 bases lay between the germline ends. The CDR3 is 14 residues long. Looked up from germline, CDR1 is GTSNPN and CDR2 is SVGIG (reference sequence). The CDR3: CAWSGQGGNYGYTF. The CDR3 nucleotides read TGTGCCTGGAGTGGCCAGGGAGGGAACTATGGCTACACCTTC.

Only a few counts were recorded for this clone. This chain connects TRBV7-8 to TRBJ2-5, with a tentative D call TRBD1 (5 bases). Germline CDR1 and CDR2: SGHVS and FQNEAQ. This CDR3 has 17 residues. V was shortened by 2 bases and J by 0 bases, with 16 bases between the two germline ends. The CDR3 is CASSLSKPTDHQETQYF. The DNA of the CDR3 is TGTGCCAGCAGCTTAAGTAAACCGACAGATCACCAAGAGACCCAGTACTTC.

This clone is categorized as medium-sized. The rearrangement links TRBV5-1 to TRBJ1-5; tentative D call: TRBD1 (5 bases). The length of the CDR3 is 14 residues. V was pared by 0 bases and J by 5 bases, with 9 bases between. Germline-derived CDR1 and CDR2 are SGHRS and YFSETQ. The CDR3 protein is CASSLGTLDQPQHF. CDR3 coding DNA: TGCGCCAGCAGCTTGGGGACACTTGATCAGCCCCAGCATTTT.

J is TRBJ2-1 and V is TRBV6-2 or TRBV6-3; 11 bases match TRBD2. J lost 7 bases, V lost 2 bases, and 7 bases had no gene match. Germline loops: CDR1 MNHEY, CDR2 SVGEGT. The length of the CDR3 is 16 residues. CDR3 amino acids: CASSYGLAGGENEQFF. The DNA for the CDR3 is TGTGCCAGCAGTTACGGGCTAGCGGGAGGTGAGAATGAGCAGTTCTTC.

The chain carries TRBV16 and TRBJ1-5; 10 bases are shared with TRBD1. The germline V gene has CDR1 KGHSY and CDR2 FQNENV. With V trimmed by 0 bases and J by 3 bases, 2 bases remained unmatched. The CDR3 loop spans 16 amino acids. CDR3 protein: CASSQSGQGSNQPQHF. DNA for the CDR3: TGTGCCAGCAGCCAATCGGGACAGGGGTCCAATCAGCCCCAGCATTTT.

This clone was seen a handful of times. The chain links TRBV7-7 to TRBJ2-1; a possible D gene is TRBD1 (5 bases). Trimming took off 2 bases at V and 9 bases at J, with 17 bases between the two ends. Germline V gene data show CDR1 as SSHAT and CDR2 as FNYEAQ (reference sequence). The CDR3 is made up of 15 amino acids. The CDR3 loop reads CASSLLGADHGEQFF. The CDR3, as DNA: TGTGCCAGCAGCTTACTTGGGGCGGACCACGGTGAGCAGTTCTTC.

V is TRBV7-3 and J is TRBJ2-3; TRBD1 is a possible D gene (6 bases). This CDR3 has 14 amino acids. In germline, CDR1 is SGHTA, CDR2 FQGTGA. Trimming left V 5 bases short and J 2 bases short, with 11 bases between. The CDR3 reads CASSLGQITDTQYF. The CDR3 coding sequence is TGTGCCAGCAGCCTTGGACAGATCACAGATACGCAGTATTTT.

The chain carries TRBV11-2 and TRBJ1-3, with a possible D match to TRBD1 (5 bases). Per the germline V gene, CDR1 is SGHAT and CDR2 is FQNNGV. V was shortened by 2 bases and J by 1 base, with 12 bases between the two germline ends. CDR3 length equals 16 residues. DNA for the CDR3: TGTGCCAGCAGCTTAAGTGGGCAGGGATCTGGAAACACCATATATTTT. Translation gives CASSLSGQGSGNTIYF.

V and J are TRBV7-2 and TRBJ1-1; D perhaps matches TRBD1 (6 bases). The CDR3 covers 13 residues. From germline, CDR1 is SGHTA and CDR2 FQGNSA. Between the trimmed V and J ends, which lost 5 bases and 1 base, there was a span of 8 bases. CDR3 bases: TGTGCCAGCAGCACGGGACAGAACACTGAAGCTTTCTTT. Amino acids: CASSTGQNTEAFF.

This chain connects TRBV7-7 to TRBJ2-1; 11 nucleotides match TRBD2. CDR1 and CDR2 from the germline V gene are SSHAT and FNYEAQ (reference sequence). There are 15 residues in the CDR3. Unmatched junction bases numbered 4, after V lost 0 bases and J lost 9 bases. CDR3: CASSLALAGGAEQFF. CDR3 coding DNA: TGTGCCAGCAGCTTAGCTCTAGCGGGGGGAGCTGAGCAGTTCTTC. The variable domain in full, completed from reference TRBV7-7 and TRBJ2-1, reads GAGVSQSPRYKVTKRGQDVTLRCDPISSHATLYWYQQALGQGPEFLTYFNYEAQPDKSGLPSDRFSAERPEGSISTLTIQRTEQRDSAMYRCASSLALAGGAEQFFGPGTRLTVL.

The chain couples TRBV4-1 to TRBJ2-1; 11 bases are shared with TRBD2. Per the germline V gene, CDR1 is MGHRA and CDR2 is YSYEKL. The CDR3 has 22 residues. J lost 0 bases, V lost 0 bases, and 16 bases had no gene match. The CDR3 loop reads CASSQEGIILAGARSSYNEQFF. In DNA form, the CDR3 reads TGCGCCAGCAGCCAAGAGGGGATTATACTAGCGGGGGCCAGAAGCTCCTACAATGAGCAGTTCTTC.

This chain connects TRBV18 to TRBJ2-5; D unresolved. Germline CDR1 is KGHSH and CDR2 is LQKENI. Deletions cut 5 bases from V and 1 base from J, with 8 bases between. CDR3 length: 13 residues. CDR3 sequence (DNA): TGTGCCAGCTCAAAAGCTACCCAAGAGACCCAGTACTTC. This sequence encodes CASSKATQETQYF.

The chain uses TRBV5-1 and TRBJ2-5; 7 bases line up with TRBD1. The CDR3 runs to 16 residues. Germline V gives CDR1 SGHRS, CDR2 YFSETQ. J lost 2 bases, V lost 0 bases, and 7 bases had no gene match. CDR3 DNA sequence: TGCGCCAGCAGCTTGGGTTCAGGACAGGCACAAGAGACCCAGTACTTC. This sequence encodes CASSLGSGQAQETQYF.

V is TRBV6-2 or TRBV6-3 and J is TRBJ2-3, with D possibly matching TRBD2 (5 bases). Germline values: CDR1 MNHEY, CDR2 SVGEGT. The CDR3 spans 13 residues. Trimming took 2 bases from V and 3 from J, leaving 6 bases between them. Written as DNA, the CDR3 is TGTGCCAGCAGTTACAGGGAGACAGATACGCAGTATTTT. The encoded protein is CASSYRETDTQYF.

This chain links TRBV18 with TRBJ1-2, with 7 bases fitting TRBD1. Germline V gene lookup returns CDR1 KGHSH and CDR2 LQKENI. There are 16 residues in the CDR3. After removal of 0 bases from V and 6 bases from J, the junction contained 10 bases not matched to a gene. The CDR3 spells CASSPPPGQTEHGYTF. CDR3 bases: TGTGCCAGCTCACCACCTCCGGGACAGACTGAACATGGCTACACCTTC.